The sequence of this T cell receptor beta chain was determined in a study of blood T cell repertoires in COVID-19. In the study's own analysis: Using reference gene primer amplification, nucleated cell counts were estimated. TCRdb keeps only in-frame clones here, not all; method: immunoSEQ multiplex PCR. The DNA was the basis for D and trimming; V, J and clone size are from that table. This table holds 150,000 to 200,000 clones, over 80% found once. CDR1 is SGHNT and CDR2 is YYREEE in the germline V gene (reference sequence). J gave up 7 bases and V 0 bases, and 5 bases lay outside the gene matches. CDR3 length: 15 residues.

This chain links TRBV5-4 with TRBJ1-4, with 8 positions matching TRBD1. Material for sequencing was peripheral blood. This receptor was obtained from a woman aged 55-75 years with acute or convalescent COVID-19. CDR3 nucleotides: TGTGCCAGCAGCTTGGGGCCAGGGGGCGGTGAAAAACTGTTTTTT. It codes for CASSLGPGGGEKLFF.